This is a list of T cell receptor beta chains from one sample in a study of Ad26.COV2.S vaccination and SARS-CoV-2 variants. Produced via immunoSEQ multiplex PCR; TCRdb's table is partial and in-frame only. This sample yields around 310,000 clones, of which roughly nine tenths are seen a single time; about 5% belongs to the top ten. The sequencing used peripheral blood, collected in a trial of Ad26.COV2.S vaccine versus placebo. These receptors originate from a person aged 18 to 65 who received the Ad26.COV2.S COVID-19 vaccine or a placebo. Both conserved end residues are part of each CDR3. The order of the fields is J gene, CDR3 length, clone size, D gene, V gene, CDR3 DNA, CDR3 protein. A D gene is named only where the DNA matches it firmly. A row's size may be missing; if present it is once, few, many or a size class.

J: TRBJ2-5
length: 16
size: once
D: .
V: TRBV6-5
DNA: TGTGCCAGCAGTTACTCGGGCCTGGGGGGAGAAGAGACCCAGTACTTC
CDR3: CASSYSGLGGEETQYF

J: TRBJ1-6
length: 14
size: .
D: TRBD1
V: TRBV5-8
DNA: TGTGCCAGCAGCTCTGGACAGGGGCTTTCACCCCTCCACTTT
CDR3: CASSSGQGLSPLHF

J: TRBJ1-2
length: 16
size: few
D: .
V: TRBV7-9
DNA: TGTGCCAGCAGCTCTAGTGGGACGGCCGGATATTCCCCAAGTACCTTC
CDR3: CASSSSGTAGYSPSTF

J: TRBJ1-4
length: 16
size: .
D: .
V: TRBV6-6
DNA: TGTGCCAGCAGTTACACTTTCCAGGGAGGGATTGAAAAACTGTTTTTT
CDR3: CASSYTFQGGIEKLFF

J: TRBJ1-4
length: 15
size: .
D: TRBD1
V: TRBV7-2
DNA: TGTGCCAGCAGCTTCGGTGCAGGGGGAAATGAAAAACTGTTTTTT
CDR3: CASSFGAGGNEKLFF

J: TRBJ1-1
length: 11
size: .
D: .
V: TRBV18
DNA: TGTGCCAGCACGACAGGCACTGAAGCTTTCTTT
CDR3: CASTTGTEAFF

J: TRBJ2-7
length: 17
size: .
D: .
V: TRBV3-1/TRBV3-2
DNA: TGTGCCAGCAGCCAAGTGCTTGTTGGGGCTCGACCCCACGAGCAGTACTTC
CDR3: CASSQVLVGARPHEQYF

J: TRBJ2-7
length: 11
size: .
D: .
V: TRBV7-8
DNA: TGTGCCAGCCGCCCACTCGGGGAGCAGTACTTC
CDR3: CASRPLGEQYF

J: TRBJ2-3
length: 18
size: .
D: .
V: TRBV18
DNA: TGTGCCAGCTCACCACCCCTTCAGGAGTCCCTGGAAGCAGATACGCAGTATTTT
CDR3: CASSPPLQESLEADTQYF

J: TRBJ1-1
length: 15
size: .
D: .
V: TRBV11-3
DNA: TGTGCCAGCAGCTTGAGGGAAGTTATGAACACTGAAGCTTTCTTT
CDR3: CASSLREVMNTEAFF

J: TRBJ2-5
length: 16
size: .
D: TRBD2
V: TRBV27
DNA: TGTGCCAGCAGTCCCCTCGGAGCGGGGGGGTTGGAGACCCAGTACTTC
CDR3: CASSPLGAGGLETQYF

J: TRBJ2-7
length: 15
size: .
D: .
V: TRBV7-2
DNA: TGTGCCAGCCGAGAGGACTCGGGACTTCTCCACGAGCAGTACTTC
CDR3: CASREDSGLLHEQYF

J: TRBJ1-5
length: 14
size: once
D: .
V: TRBV3-1/TRBV3-2
DNA: TGTGCCAGCAGCCAATTTTGGGGGGATCAGCCCCAGCATTTT
CDR3: CASSQFWGDQPQHF

J: TRBJ2-7
length: 15
size: .
D: .
V: TRBV4-1
DNA: TGCGCCAGCAGCCAAGAGGACAAGTCATACTACGAGCAGTACTTC
CDR3: CASSQEDKSYYEQYF

J: TRBJ1-2
length: 13
size: .
D: .
V: TRBV6-5
DNA: TGTGCCAGCAGTAAACTTACCGGGACCGGGGGAACCTTC
CDR3: CASSKLTGTGGTF

J: TRBJ2-1
length: 14
size: .
D: TRBD2
V: TRBV4-3
DNA: TGCGCCAGCAGCCTGGGACTAGTGGTGGATGAGCAGTTCTTC
CDR3: CASSLGLVVDEQFF

J: TRBJ2-2
length: 16
size: .
D: .
V: TRBV4-3
DNA: TGCGCCAGCAGCCAAGGGAAAGGACAGTTCACCGGGGAGCTGTTTTTT
CDR3: CASSQGKGQFTGELFF

J: TRBJ2-3
length: 13
size: .
D: .
V: TRBV14
DNA: TGTGCCAGCAGCCAAGTTCGTCCAGATACGCAGTATTTT
CDR3: CASSQVRPDTQYF

J: TRBJ2-2
length: 16
size: .
D: .
V: TRBV9
DNA: TGTGCCAGCAGCGTAAGTGTGGGAGAGGGCACCGGGGAGCTGTTTTTT
CDR3: CASSVSVGEGTGELFF

J: TRBJ2-3
length: 14
size: .
D: .
V: TRBV5-1
DNA: TGCGCCAGCGGGAGCTTGGCGGGGACAGATACGCAGTATTTT
CDR3: CASGSLAGTDTQYF

J: TRBJ1-1
length: 11
size: .
D: .
V: TRBV5-5
DNA: TGTGCCAGCAGCCCCGACACTGAAGCTTTCTTT
CDR3: CASSPDTEAFF

J: TRBJ2-7
length: 14
size: .
D: TRBD1
V: TRBV7-6
DNA: TGTGCCAGCAGCACCGGGACAGGGGTAGACGAGCAGTACTTC
CDR3: CASSTGTGVDEQYF

J: TRBJ1-1
length: 16
size: .
D: .
V: TRBV4-3
DNA: TGCGCCAGCAGTAGGGCGGGACCGCTACTGAACACTGAAGCTTTCTTT
CDR3: CASSRAGPLLNTEAFF

J: TRBJ2-2
length: 16
size: .
D: .
V: TRBV7-6
DNA: TGTGCCAGCAGCTTAGTCGGCCGAACGAACACCGGGGAGCTGTTTTTT
CDR3: CASSLVGRTNTGELFF

J: TRBJ2-7
length: 13
size: .
D: .
V: TRBV13
DNA: TGTGCCAGCTCTCCCCCCTCCCCCTACGAGCAGTACTTC
CDR3: CASSPPSPYEQYF

J: TRBJ1-5
length: 14
size: once
D: .
V: TRBV7-9
DNA: TGTGCCAGCAGCCCCCAAGGGGTAAATCAGCCCCAGCATTTT
CDR3: CASSPQGVNQPQHF

J: TRBJ1-6
length: 15
size: .
D: .
V: TRBV27
DNA: TGTGCCAGCAGTCCCAAGGGGTTTTTTCTTTCACCCCTCCACTTT
CDR3: CASSPKGFFLSPLHF

J: TRBJ2-1
length: 16
size: .
D: TRBD2
V: TRBV19
DNA: TGTGCCAGTAGACCAATAGCGGGGAACTCCTACAATGAGCAGTTCTTC
CDR3: CASRPIAGNSYNEQFF

J: TRBJ1-6
length: 15
size: .
D: TRBD1
V: TRBV6-6
DNA: TGTGCCAGCAGCCTATCCGGACAGGGTAATTCACCCCTCCACTTT
CDR3: CASSLSGQGNSPLHF

J: TRBJ1-1
length: 11
size: .
D: .
V: TRBV20-1
DNA: TGCAGTGCTAGTGACCCCGCTGAAGCTTTCTTT
CDR3: CSASDPAEAFF

J: TRBJ1-2
length: 19
size: .
D: .
V: TRBV11-2
DNA: TGTGCCAGCAGCTTCAACCCCGATGCACAGGATCCCAGGGCAGGTGGCTACACCTTC
CDR3: CASSFNPDAQDPRAGGYTF

J: TRBJ1-1
length: 12
size: .
D: .
V: TRBV6-5
DNA: TGTGCCAGCTGGGGAGGGAACACTGAAGCTTTCTTT
CDR3: CASWGGNTEAFF

J: TRBJ2-1
length: 14
size: .
D: .
V: TRBV2
DNA: TGTGCCAGCATAAGGGGTTTGACTTACAATGAGCAGTTCTTC
CDR3: CASIRGLTYNEQFF

J: TRBJ2-7
length: 15
size: .
D: TRBD2
V: TRBV4-3
DNA: TGCGCCAGCAGCCAAGAGGAGCGGGGGGCCTACGAGCAGTACTTC
CDR3: CASSQEERGAYEQYF

J: TRBJ1-2
length: 13
size: .
D: .
V: TRBV24-1
DNA: TGTGCCACCAGTACGGGGAACTACTATGGCTACACCTTC
CDR3: CATSTGNYYGYTF

J: TRBJ2-3
length: 13
size: .
D: .
V: TRBV30
DNA: TGTGCCTGGACATTAGGTTACACAGATACGCAGTATTTT
CDR3: CAWTLGYTDTQYF

J: TRBJ2-1
length: 12
size: .
D: .
V: TRBV15
DNA: TGTGCCACTGGTAGTTTCCAGAGTGAGCAGTTCTTC
CDR3: CATGSFQSEQFF

J: TRBJ2-2
length: 14
size: once
D: .
V: TRBV19
DNA: TGTGCCAGTAGTCCGGGACCCTACACCGGGGAGCTGTTTTTT
CDR3: CASSPGPYTGELFF

J: TRBJ1-2
length: 16
size: .
D: .
V: TRBV4-1
DNA: TGCGCCAGCAGCCAAGTACGCAGGGGATTGGGATATGGCTACACCTTC
CDR3: CASSQVRRGLGYGYTF

J: TRBJ1-5
length: 15
size: .
D: .
V: TRBV18
DNA: TGTGCCAGCTCACCGGAACTACTAACAAATCAGCCCCAGCATTTT
CDR3: CASSPELLTNQPQHF

J: TRBJ2-1
length: 12
size: .
D: .
V: TRBV6-2/TRBV6-3
DNA: TGTGCCAGCAGTTACGTGCGGGATGAGCAGTTCTTC
CDR3: CASSYVRDEQFF

J: TRBJ1-1
length: 14
size: .
D: .
V: TRBV5-1
DNA: TGCGCCAGCAGCTTGGGGGCGGCGAACACTGAAGCTTTCTTT
CDR3: CASSLGAANTEAFF

J: TRBJ1-2
length: 16
size: .
D: TRBD1
V: TRBV19
DNA: TGTGCCAGTAGTAGTTGGGATGGACAGGTCTTTTATGGCTACACCTTC
CDR3: CASSSWDGQVFYGYTF

J: TRBJ2-4
length: 11
size: .
D: .
V: TRBV7-2
DNA: TGTGCCAGCAGCCTACTAAACATTCAGTACTTC
CDR3: CASSLLNIQYF

J: TRBJ1-3
length: 11
size: .
D: .
V: TRBV6-5
DNA: TGTGCCACCCGGGGGGGAAACACCATATATTTT
CDR3: CATRGGNTIYF

J: TRBJ2-6
length: 20
size: .
D: .
V: TRBV4-3
DNA: TGCGCCAGCAGCCAAGAAAGTACTAGTAGGCCTTTGGTTGGGGCCAACGTCCTGACTTTC
CDR3: CASSQESTSRPLVGANVLTF

J: TRBJ1-1
length: 12
size: .
D: .
V: TRBV19
DNA: TGTGCCAGTAGCTCAGGGTTCACTGAAGCTTTCTTT
CDR3: CASSSGFTEAFF

J: TRBJ1-4
length: 15
size: once
D: TRBD1
V: TRBV7-2
DNA: TGTGCCAGCAGCTTAGCAGGGGGCGCGGGAGAAAAACTGTTTTTT
CDR3: CASSLAGGAGEKLFF

J: TRBJ2-1
length: 15
size: .
D: TRBD2
V: TRBV6-5
DNA: TGTGCCAGCAGGCGACTAGCGGGGGGACTAAATGAGCAGTTCTTC
CDR3: CASRRLAGGLNEQFF

J: TRBJ2-2
length: 14
size: .
D: .
V: TRBV6-5
DNA: TGTGCCAGCAGAACACTAGAATCTTCCGGGGAGCTGTTTTTT
CDR3: CASRTLESSGELFF

J: TRBJ2-5
length: 15
size: .
D: .
V: TRBV5-4
DNA: TGTGCCAGCAGCCCGGACCCTCCCCCCTCAGAGACCCAGTACTTC
CDR3: CASSPDPPPSETQYF

J: TRBJ2-7
length: 14
size: .
D: .
V: TRBV7-6
DNA: TGTGCCAGCAGCTTACAGATGAGCTCCTACGAGCAGTACTTC
CDR3: CASSLQMSSYEQYF

J: TRBJ2-4
length: 16
size: .
D: TRBD2
V: TRBV30
DNA: TGTGCCTGGAGTTCGACTAGCGGGAGCTTTTCTGACATTCAGTACTTC
CDR3: CAWSSTSGSFSDIQYF

J: TRBJ2-2
length: 14
size: .
D: .
V: TRBV5-6
DNA: TGTGCCAGCAGCGCAACAGGGCAAACCGGGGAGCTGTTTTTT
CDR3: CASSATGQTGELFF

J: TRBJ1-1
length: 14
size: .
D: TRBD1
V: TRBV7-2
DNA: TGTGCCAGCAGTCCGGACAGGGGTTACCCTGAAGCTTTCTTT
CDR3: CASSPDRGYPEAFF

J: TRBJ1-1
length: 11
size: .
D: TRBD1
V: TRBV30
DNA: TGTGCCTGGAGCCCGGGACAGGAAGCTTTCTTT
CDR3: CAWSPGQEAFF